Shown below are 11 T cell receptor beta chains from a single sample sequenced in a study of blood T cell repertoires in COVID-19. Profiling relied on immunoSEQ multiplex PCR, and the TCRdb table lists in-frame clones only, not all of them. The repertoire holds approximately 130,000 clones, roughly four fifths seen once, with 9.5% to 15% in the top ten. Sequenced: peripheral blood. The origin of the receptors is a human donor in a cohort sampled during active COVID-19.

The chain links TRBV27 to TRBJ2-7; TRBD2 agrees at 7 bases. The junction had 10 bases not matched to a gene; V was cut back by 6 bases and J by 5 bases. Germline CDR1 is MNHEY and CDR2 is SMNVEV (reference sequence). The CDR3 is 14 amino acids. CDR3 sequence (DNA): TGTGCCAGCAGACCTTACGCGGGGGTCCACGAGCAGTACTTC. Protein sequence: CASRPYAGVHEQYF.

This chain links TRBV7-8 with TRBJ1-3, with unresolved D. V dropped 1 base and J dropped 4 bases, with 8 bases sitting between them. Germline V gives CDR1 SGHVS, CDR2 FQNEAQ. The CDR3 has 14 amino acids. DNA for the CDR3: TGTGCCAGCAGCTTAGACAGATTGGGAAACACCATATATTTT. The encoded protein is CASSLDRLGNTIYF.

The CDR3 loop reads CAWTSRTGSGEKLFF. The DNA for the CDR3 is TGTGCCTGGACCTCCCGGACAGGGAGCGGTGAAAAACTGTTTTTT. This rearrangement joins TRBV30 to TRBJ1-4, with 8 bases lining up with TRBD1. Trimming at V came to 4 bases and at J to 7 bases, leaving 11 bases not matched to a gene. Looked up from germline, CDR1 is GTSNPN and CDR2 is SVGIG (reference sequence). The CDR3 has 15 amino acids.

This rearrangement joins TRBV11-2 to TRBJ2-7; D perhaps matches TRBD1 (6 bases). The length of the CDR3 is 17 residues. Germline V gene lookup returns CDR1 SGHAT and CDR2 FQNNGV. Between the trimmed V and J ends, which lost 0 bases and 2 bases, there was a span of 17 bases. The CDR3 sequence is CASSLDGLGAQTYEQYF. The CDR3 DNA sequence: TGTGCCAGCAGCTTAGATGGGTTGGGGGCGCAAACCTACGAGCAGTACTTC.

J is TRBJ2-6 and V is TRBV6-4, with TRBD1 matching over 8 bases. The CDR3 has 15 residues. V lost 5 bases to trimming and J lost 4 bases; unmatched junction nucleotides: 4. Germline V gene sequence: CDR1 MRHNA, CDR2 SNTAGT. In DNA form, the CDR3 reads TGTGCCAGCAGTCCGGGACAGGCGGGGGCCAACGTCCTGACTTTC. It encodes CASSPGQAGANVLTF.

This chain links TRBV19 with TRBJ1-5; tentative D call: TRBD1 (6 bases). This CDR3 has 16 residues. The germline gives CDR1 LNHDA, CDR2 SQIVND (reference sequence). With 6 bases removed from V and 4 bases from J, the gap between germline ends came to 19 bases. CDR3 amino acids: CASRMRGEGRNQPQHF. In DNA form, the CDR3 reads TGTGCCAGTAGAATGAGGGGGGAGGGTCGGAATCAGCCCCAGCATTTT.

The chain employs TRBV21-1 and TRBJ1-5; TRBD1 reflects the table's D call only, with no check against the DNA. TRBV21-1 is marked as a pseudogene. This CDR3 is built from 18 residues. DNA of the CDR3: TGTGCCAGCAGCAAAGAAGCAGGGGGGCGCAGGGACAATCAGCCCCAGCATTTT. This gives the protein CASSKEAGGRRDNQPQHF.

This clone has only one observation. V is TRBV7-8 and J is TRBJ2-1; 12 bases agree with TRBD2. The CDR3 runs 16 residues. The V and J ends lost 5 bases and 5 bases, in that order; junction bases with no gene match: 7. The germline V gene has CDR1 SGHVS and CDR2 FQNEAQ. CDR3 sequence reads: CASSRTSGVNDNEQFF. The CDR3 DNA reads as TGTGCCAGCAGCAGGACTAGCGGGGTAAATGACAATGAGCAGTTCTTC.

This chain uses TRBV19 with TRBJ2-2; 12 bases are shared with TRBD2. J was trimmed by 3 bases and V by 5 bases; bases with no gene match: 1. CDR1 is LNHDA and CDR2 is SQIVND in the germline V gene (reference sequence). The CDR3 runs to 15 residues. The CDR3 DNA sequence: TGTGCCAGTAGTGGGACTAGCGGGCACACCGGGGAGCTGTTTTTT. This translates into CASSGTSGHTGELFF.

The rearrangement uses TRBV27 and TRBJ1-2; maybe TRBD1 (5 bases). CDR3 length: 14 residues. Germline V gene sequence: CDR1 MNHEY, CDR2 SMNVEV (reference sequence). V lost 5 bases and J lost 8, with 18 bases in between. The CDR3 coding sequence is TGTGCCAGCAGTCTAAGGGGCACGGCGGGAGGCTACACCTTC. It yields the protein CASSLRGTAGGYTF.

The chain employs TRBV7-9 and TRBJ1-6; 7 bases align to TRBD1. The CDR3 spans 14 residues. Germline CDR1 and CDR2: SEHNR and FQNEAQ (reference sequence). Trimming at V came to 5 bases and at J to 7 bases, leaving 5 bases not matched to a gene. CDR3 DNA: TGTGCCAGCAGCGGGGGACAGACAAATTCACCCCTCCACTTT. Protein product: CASSGGQTNSPLHF.